Here is one T cell receptor (beta chain) with its context. This entry comes from a study of blood T cell repertoires in COVID-19. CDR1 and CDR2 from the germline V gene are KGHSH and LQKENI. Germline trimming cut 5 bases from V and 3 bases from J; bases unmatched to any gene: 5. The CDR3 loop spans 14 amino acids. Original processing methods: Cell counts per sample came from amplifying reference gene primers. Some clones are missing from TCRdb's copy, which holds only in-frame ones; the method was immunoSEQ multiplex PCR. V and J calls plus clone size are reproduced from that table; the DNA served to infer D and trimming. This sample has some 320,000 clones, with more than 75% found just once.

The V gene is TRBV18, the J gene TRBJ1-1; 8 bases map to TRBD1. The TCR originated in a woman in her fifties or sixties who had recovered from COVID-19. Sequences were obtained from peripheral blood. This CDR3 reads CASSSRTGHTEAFF. CDR3 coding DNA: TGTGCCAGCTCATCTCGGACAGGGCACACTGAAGCTTTCTTT.